This TCR beta chain originates from a study of T-cell reconstitution after alpha-beta-depleted transplantation in children. Study-level points and caveats: Once a year had passed after transplant, T-cell counts and diversity came mostly from newly produced T cells.

This clonotype was seen many times. The antigen is not known. Unique molecular identifiers featured in how the TCRbeta library was prepared. TCRdb re-called the PCR reads through MiXCR, storing one row per CDR3 protein. The data hold 490,000 or so distinct CDR3 sequences, with over 9.5% observed a single time. In germline, CDR1 is SNHLY, CDR2 FYNNEI. CDR3 length: 15 amino acids. Trimming took 4 bases from V and 2 from J, leaving 14 bases between them. Material: PBMCs, obtained before TCRalphabeta/CD19-depleted stem cell transplant. The gene calls are TRBV2 and TRBJ1-1; a possible D gene is TRBD1 (5 bases). The receptor comes from a child aged 2-15 years with inherited bone marrow failure, due to receive a stem cell transplant. CDR3 sequence reads: CASSVSAGLNTEAFF. The CDR3 DNA reads TGTGCCAGCAGTGTTTCGGCAGGGCTAAACACTGAAGCTTTCTTT.